The 22 T cell receptor beta chains reported below all come from one sample, sequenced in a study of CD8 T cells in ankylosing spondylitis. MiXCR was run by TCRdb on the 5' RACE reads, yielding one entry per CDR3 protein. The data contain more than 250,000 distinct CDR3 sequences, under 14% of them singletons. Material for sequencing was blood, either unsorted or a sorted T cell fraction (not recorded which). The receptors were sampled from a female donor with ankylosing spondylitis or in good health (not recorded which).

Many counts were recorded for this clonotype. This chain connects TRBV5-1 to TRBJ2-3; 9 bases line up with TRBD2. Germline values: CDR1 SGHRS, CDR2 YFSETQ. V shed 4 bases and J 3 bases; nucleotides not matched to a gene: 3. The CDR3 spans 14 residues. CDR3 amino acids: CASSKRGATDTQYF. For the CDR3, the DNA is TGCGCCAGCAGCAAGCGGGGGGCTACAGATACGCAGTATTTT.

This clonotype was counted at least ten times. The chain has TRBV29-1 and TRBJ1-1, with D possibly being TRBD1 (5 bases). CDR1 SQVTM and CDR2 ANQGSEA come from the germline V gene. The CDR3 runs 11 residues. With 4 bases removed from V and 7 bases from J, the gap between germline ends came to 10 bases. CDR3 in DNA: TGCAGCGTTGGAGAGGGGTTTGAAGCTTTCTTT. Translated, it gives CSVGEGFEAFF.

This clonotype was counted at least ten times. V usage is TRBV7-2 and J usage is TRBJ2-7; TRBD2 matches 11 bases. This CDR3 comprises 15 residues. J lost 5 bases, V lost 1 base, and 4 bases had no gene match. CDR1 SGHTA and CDR2 FQGNSA come from the germline V gene. CDR3 residues: CASSLVAGGVDEQYF. The CDR3 DNA follows: TGTGCCAGCAGCTTAGTAGCGGGAGGGGTTGACGAGCAGTACTTC.

Ten or more counts support this clonotype. The CDR3 is CSAREYSGRGTDTQYF. CDR3 DNA sequence: TGCAGTGCTAGAGAATATAGCGGGAGAGGGACAGATACGCAGTATTTT. The chain uses TRBV20-1 and TRBJ2-3, with 9 nucleotides matching TRBD2. The CDR3 length is 16 residues. V was clipped by 0 bases and J by 3 bases; unmatched bases: 7. Germline CDR1 DFQATT, CDR2 SNEGSKA (reference sequence).

This clonotype was detected a few times. The CDR3: CASSRGGQYYGYTF. In DNA form, the CDR3 reads TGTGCCAGCAGCCGGGGGGGACAGTACTATGGCTACACCTTC. V is TRBV7-9 and J is TRBJ1-2, with 7 bases identical to TRBD1. The junction had 6 bases not matched to a gene; V was cut back by 5 bases and J by 3 bases. CDR1 SEHNR and CDR2 FQNEAQ come from the germline V gene (reference sequence). This CDR3 is built from 14 residues.

This clonotype was found many times. The genes are TRBV20-1 and TRBJ2-7; 10 positions match TRBD2. CDR3 size: 16 residues. Germline V gene lookup returns CDR1 DFQATT and CDR2 SNEGSKA (reference sequence). V lost 6 bases to trimming and J lost 3 bases; unmatched junction nucleotides: 14. This CDR3 reads CSAYGAGGQFSYEQYF. CDR3 DNA: TGCAGTGCCTACGGAGCGGGAGGGCAGTTCAGCTACGAGCAGTACTTC.

J is TRBJ2-1 and V is TRBV3-1; D unclear. V was trimmed by 5 bases and J by 8 bases, leaving 7 bases between them. The CDR3 sequence is 11 residues long. Germline V gives CDR1 LGHDT, CDR2 YNNKEL (reference sequence). Written as DNA, the CDR3 is TGTGCCAGCAGCAGGAAGTATGAGCAGTTCTTC. Protein: CASSRKYEQFF.

This clonotype appeared many times. This chain connects TRBV6-1 to TRBJ1-1, with D possibly matching TRBD1 (6 bases). Germline-derived CDR1 and CDR2 are MNHNS and SASEGT. CDR3 length: 15 residues. The ends were cut back, 0 bases at V and 7 bases at J, with 15 bases in the middle. CDR3 residues: CASSEASVKGGEAFF. The CDR3 DNA reads TGTGCCAGCAGTGAAGCCTCCGTTAAAGGGGGTGAAGCTTTCTTT.

The sample holds many counts of this clonotype. The chain combines TRBV6-1 with TRBJ2-1; 7 bases are shared with TRBD2. Trimming at V came to 6 bases and at J to 7 bases, leaving 6 bases not matched to a gene. The CDR3 consists of 13 residues. Germline values: CDR1 MNHNS, CDR2 SASEGT. In DNA, the CDR3 is TGTGCCAGCAGCCAGACTAGCCCGAATGAGCAGTTCTTC. The encoded protein is CASSQTSPNEQFF.

In this sample, this clonotype turned up many times. The CDR3 nucleotides are TGTGCCATCGGACTTAGGAGGACAGGGTCTCCCTACGAGCAGTACTTC. This encodes CAIGLRRTGSPYEQYF. The V and J genes are TRBV10-3 and TRBJ2-7; 8 bases agree with TRBD1. This CDR3 has 16 amino acids. CDR1 is ENHRY and CDR2 is SYGVKD in the germline V gene. J was trimmed by 2 bases and V by 8 bases; bases with no gene match: 14.

The sample holds many counts of this clonotype. The V gene is TRBV2, the J gene TRBJ1-5, with D possibly TRBD1 on 5 matching bases. The CDR3 has 16 amino acids. V lost 5 bases to trimming and J lost 1 base, with 15 bases between them. The germline CDR1 and CDR2 sequences are SNHLY and FYNNEI. CDR3 region: CASSFDSSGSNQPQHF. DNA of the CDR3: TGTGCCAGCAGTTTTGACAGTTCGGGGAGCAATCAGCCCCAGCATTTT.

V gene TRBV4-1 combines with J gene TRBJ2-7; D is unresolved. This CDR3 region has 14 residues. The ends were cut back, 1 base at V and 2 bases at J, with 9 bases in the middle. Germline V lookup: CDR1 MGHRA, CDR2 YSYEKL. The DNA of the CDR3 is TGCGCCAGCAGCCAAGGACCCCTGCCCTACGAGCAGTACTTC. This encodes CASSQGPLPYEQYF.

This clonotype was observed many times. The V and J genes are TRBV9 and TRBJ2-1; D might be TRBD2 (5 bases). The CDR3 contains 14 residues. V was trimmed by 0 bases and J by 4 bases, leaving 8 bases between them. Germline values: CDR1 SGDLS, CDR2 YYNGEE. CDR3 residues: CASSVAPGYNEQFF. CDR3 nucleotides: TGTGCCAGCAGCGTAGCTCCGGGGTACAATGAGCAGTTCTTC.

With respect to this clonotype: With a much larger clone just one base away, this may be a read error. The rearrangement joins TRBV7-8 to TRBJ2-7; the match to TRBD1 covers 10 bases. The CDR3 is 13 residues long. In germline, CDR1 is SGHVS, CDR2 FQNEAQ. The CDR3 DNA follows: TGTGCCAGCAGAGACAGGGGGCTTTACGAGCAGTCCTTC. It yields the protein CASRDRGLYEQSF.

This chain connects TRBV7-3 to TRBJ2-3; 10 bases are a match to TRBD1. Trimming cost V 6 bases and J 3 bases; bases outside gene matches: 9. This CDR3 is 16 amino acids long. Germline V gene data show CDR1 as SGHTA and CDR2 as FQGTGA. As DNA, the CDR3 is TGTGCCAGCAGGACAGGGGGCCTGGGTAAGACAGATACGCAGTATTTT. Amino acids: CASRTGGLGKTDTQYF.

This clonotype was picked up many times. This rearrangement joins TRBV18 to TRBJ1-4; perhaps TRBD1 as D (5 bases). V gave up 3 bases and J gave up 1 base, with 6 bases separating them. The germline V gene encodes CDR1 KGHSH and CDR2 LQKENI. This CDR3 spans 14 amino acids. Here the CDR3 reads CASSPDRTNEKLFF. CDR3 nucleotides: TGTGCCAGCTCACCCGACAGAACTAATGAAAAACTGTTTTTT.

This clonotype was counted ten times or more. The gene calls are TRBV7-9 and TRBJ1-5; 8 positions match TRBD1. Germline trimming cut 4 bases from V and 9 bases from J; bases unmatched to any gene: 8. From germline, CDR1 is SEHNR and CDR2 FQNEAQ (reference sequence). The CDR3 sequence is 14 residues long. The CDR3 region is CASSSGQGKGPQHF. The CDR3 DNA follows: TGTGCCAGCAGCTCAGGACAGGGAAAAGGGCCCCAGCATTTT.

Comment on this clonotype: A much larger clonotype is one base distant, so this may be a read error. The rearrangement uses TRBV7-2 and TRBJ1-6; 7 nucleotides match TRBD1. The germline V gene encodes CDR1 SGHTA and CDR2 FQGNSA. The CDR3 spans 15 residues. J gave up 7 bases and V 3 bases, and 6 bases lay outside the gene matches. For the CDR3, the DNA is TGTGCCAGCAGCTTTACCGGGACAGCGAATTCACCCCTCCACTTT. Translating it yields CASSFTGTANSPLHF.

In its sample, this clonotype was seen many times. CDR3 sequence (DNA): TGTGCCACCAGCAGAGATCGCGGGGAGCTGTTTTTT. Its protein is CATSRDRGELFF. The chain is built from TRBV15 and TRBJ2-2; D is undetermined. Trimming shortened V by 0 bases and J by 7 bases, and 3 bases separated the two germline ends. The CDR3 runs 12 residues. Germline values: CDR1 LNHNV, CDR2 YYDKDF (reference sequence).

This chain uses TRBV2 with TRBJ1-5; the D is unclear. The CDR3 has 12 residues. Trimming took off 4 bases at V and 3 bases at J, with 4 bases between the two ends. CDR1 is SNHLY and CDR2 is FYNNEI in the germline V gene. The CDR3 DNA is TGTGCCAGCAGTGCCGACAATCAGCCCCAGCATTTT. Translation gives CASSADNQPQHF.

Many counts were recorded for this clonotype. The chain carries TRBV6-4 and TRBJ2-4; 8 bases are a match to TRBD1. Germline loops: CDR1 MRHNA, CDR2 SNTAGT. The CDR3 covers 13 residues. Trimming cost V 2 bases and J 9 bases; bases outside gene matches: 3. CDR3 bases: TGTGCCAGCAGTGACACAGGGGGTTCCATTCAGTACTTC. Translation gives CASSDTGGSIQYF.

This clonotype turned up a few times. J is TRBJ2-3 and V is TRBV29-1; the match to TRBD2 covers 14 bases. The CDR3 spans 14 residues. Germline values: CDR1 SQVTM, CDR2 ANQGSEA. V lost 6 bases to trimming and J lost 1 base; unmatched junction nucleotides: 0. The CDR3 nucleotides are TGCAGCGTGGGACTAGCGGGGGGCACAGATACGCAGTATTTT. It is translated as CSVGLAGGTDTQYF.